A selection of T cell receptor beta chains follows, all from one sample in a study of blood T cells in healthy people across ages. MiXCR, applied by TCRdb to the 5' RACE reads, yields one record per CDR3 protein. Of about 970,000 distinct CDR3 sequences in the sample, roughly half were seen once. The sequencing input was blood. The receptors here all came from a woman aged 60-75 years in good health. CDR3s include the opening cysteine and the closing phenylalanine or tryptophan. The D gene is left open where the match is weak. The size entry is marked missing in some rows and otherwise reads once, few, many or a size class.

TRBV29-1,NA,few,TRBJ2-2,TGCAGCGTTCTTACTAACAGGTTCACCGGGGAGCTGTTTTTT,CSVLTNRFTGELFF
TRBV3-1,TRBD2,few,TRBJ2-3,TGTGCCAGCAGTCCGGGACTAGCGGGTTGGAGGCCAGATACGCAGTATTTT,CASSPGLAGWRPDTQYF
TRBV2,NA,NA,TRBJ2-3,TGTGCCAGCAGTGATCTTCGACCAGTAGATACGCAGTATTTT,CASSDLRPVDTQYF
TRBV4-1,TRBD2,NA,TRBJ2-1,TGCGCCAGCAGCCACTTAGCGGGAGGCTATGAGCAGTTCTTC,CASSHLAGGYEQFF
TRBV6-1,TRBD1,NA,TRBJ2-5,TGTGCCAGCAGTGGGACAGGGCGGGGAGAGACCCAGTACTTC,CASSGTGRGETQYF
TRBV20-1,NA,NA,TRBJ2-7,TGCAGTGCTAGGTCTGGACCATCATGGGACTACGAGCAGTACTTC,CSARSGPSWDYEQYF
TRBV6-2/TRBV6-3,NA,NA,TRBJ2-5,TGTGCCAGCAGTTACCAATCTACCGCACGAGAGACCCAGTACTTC,CASSYQSTARETQYF
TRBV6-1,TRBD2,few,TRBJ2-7,TGTGCCAGCAGCCCCCGGACTAGCGGGCACTCCTTTCCTTACGAGCAGTACTTC,CASSPRTSGHSFPYEQYF
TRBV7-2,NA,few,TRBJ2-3,TGTGCCAGCAGCCCTAAAAATACGCAGTATTTT,CASSPKNTQYF
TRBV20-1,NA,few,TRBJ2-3,TGCAGTGCTTCCCGGGCGGGGTCCACAGATACGCAGTATTTT,CSASRAGSTDTQYF
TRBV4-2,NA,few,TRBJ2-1,TGTGCCAGCAGCCAGACGAACGCGGGGTTGGATGAGCAGTTCTTC,CASSQTNAGLDEQFF
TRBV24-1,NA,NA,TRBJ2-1,TGTGTCACCAGTAAAGGGACAGGCGGGGGGGATGAGCAGTTCTTC,CVTSKGTGGGDEQFF
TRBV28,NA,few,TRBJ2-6,TGTGCCAGCCTCCCGTCTGGGGCCAACGTCCTGACTTTC,CASLPSGANVLTF
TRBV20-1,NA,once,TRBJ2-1,TGCAGTGCTAGACCGGAGGGTAGCTTGGAGGATTTCCTCCTCTCCTACAATGAGCAGTTCTTC,CSARPEGSLEDFLLSYNEQFF
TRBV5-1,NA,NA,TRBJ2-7,TGTGCCAGCAGCCACCAGGGTCCCTACGAGCAGTACTTC,CASSHQGPYEQYF
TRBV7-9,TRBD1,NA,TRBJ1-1,TGTGCCAGCAGCTCCCGCGCGACAGGGGACACTGAAGCTTTCTTT,CASSSRATGDTEAFF
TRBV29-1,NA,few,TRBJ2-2,TGCAGCGTTGACGTAGGGCCCGGGGAGCTGTTTTTT,CSVDVGPGELFF
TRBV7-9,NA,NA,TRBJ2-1,TGTGCCAGCAGCGTAGCGCAGATAGATGAGCAGTTCTTC,CASSVAQIDEQFF
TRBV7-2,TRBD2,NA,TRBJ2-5,TGTGCCAGCAGCCTAGGCCTCAGCCCGGGAGGGGAGACCCAGTACTTC,CASSLGLSPGGETQYF
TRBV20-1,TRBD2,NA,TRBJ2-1,TGCAGTGCTAGAGATACGGGAGGCTTCAATGAGCAGTTCTTC,CSARDTGGFNEQFF
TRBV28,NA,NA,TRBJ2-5,TGTGCCAGCAGTTCCCCCATGGGCGGAGGGGGTGAGACCCAGTACTTC,CASSSPMGGGGETQYF
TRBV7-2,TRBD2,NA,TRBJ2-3,TGTGCCAGCAGCTTAGTTGTGGCGGGAGGGTTGACAGATACGCAGTATTTT,CASSLVVAGGLTDTQYF